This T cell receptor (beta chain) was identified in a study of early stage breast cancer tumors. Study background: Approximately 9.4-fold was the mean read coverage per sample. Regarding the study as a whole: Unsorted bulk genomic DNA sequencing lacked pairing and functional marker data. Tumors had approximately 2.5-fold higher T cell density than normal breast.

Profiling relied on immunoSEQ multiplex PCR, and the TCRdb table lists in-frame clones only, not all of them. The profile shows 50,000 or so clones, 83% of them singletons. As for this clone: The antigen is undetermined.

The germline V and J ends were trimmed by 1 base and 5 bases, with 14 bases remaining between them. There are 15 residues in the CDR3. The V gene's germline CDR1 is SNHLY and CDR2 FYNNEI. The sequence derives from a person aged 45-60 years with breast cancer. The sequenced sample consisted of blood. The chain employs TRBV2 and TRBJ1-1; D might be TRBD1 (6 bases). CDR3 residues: CASSEGGGGWTEAFF. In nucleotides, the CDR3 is TGTGCCAGCAGTGAAGGAGGGGGAGGGTGGACTGAAGCTTTCTTT.